These T cell receptor beta chains were read from a single sample in a study of CD8+ T cells in alopecia areata. Produced via immunoSEQ multiplex PCR; TCRdb's table is partial and in-frame only. The sample contains 150,000 to 200,000 clones, 67% of which appear only once. The sample here was CD8+ T cells sorted from blood, taken at week 0. The receptors here all came from a human donor with alopecia areata. Both conserved end residues are part of each CDR3. Fields, in order: V gene, D gene, clone size, J gene, CDR3 protein, CDR3 DNA. A D gene is named only where the DNA matches it firmly. Where a row states a size, it is once, few, many or the class of an expanded clone; other rows omit it.

v_gene: TRBV10-3; d_gene: .; abundance: once; j_gene: TRBJ2-1; CDR3aa: CAISESGGPYNEQFF; CDR3nt: TGTGCCATCAGTGAGTCGGGGGGACCCTACAATGAGCAGTTCTTC
v_gene: TRBV18; d_gene: TRBD1; abundance: .; j_gene: TRBJ2-1; CDR3aa: CASSPGPGGSYNEQFF; CDR3nt: TGTGCCAGCTCACCAGGTCCAGGGGGCTCCTACAATGAGCAGTTCTTC
v_gene: TRBV13; d_gene: TRBD1; abundance: .; j_gene: TRBJ2-5; CDR3aa: CASSLAGGQETQYF; CDR3nt: TGTGCCAGCAGCTTAGCAGGGGGCCAAGAGACCCAGTACTTC
v_gene: TRBV6-6; d_gene: .; abundance: .; j_gene: TRBJ2-3; CDR3aa: CASSYYSPGTDTQYF; CDR3nt: TGTGCCAGCAGTTACTATTCTCCGGGCACAGATACGCAGTATTTT
v_gene: TRBV9; d_gene: .; abundance: few; j_gene: TRBJ1-1; CDR3aa: CASSTRLSGRAFF; CDR3nt: TGTGCCAGCAGCACCCGACTCTCGGGGCGGGCTTTCTTT
v_gene: TRBV30; d_gene: .; abundance: .; j_gene: TRBJ2-3; CDR3aa: CAWSVFEDTQYF; CDR3nt: TGTGCCTGGAGTGTATTTGAAGATACGCAGTATTTT
v_gene: TRBV20-1; d_gene: .; abundance: .; j_gene: TRBJ2-2; CDR3aa: CSASKAGELFF; CDR3nt: TGCAGTGCTAGTAAAGCCGGGGAGCTGTTTTTT
v_gene: TRBV29-1; d_gene: TRBD1; abundance: .; j_gene: TRBJ1-1; CDR3aa: CSGEGTGGNTEAFF; CDR3nt: TGCAGCGGCGAAGGGACAGGGGGGAACACTGAAGCTTTCTTT
v_gene: TRBV9; d_gene: .; abundance: .; j_gene: TRBJ2-5; CDR3aa: CASSGRDNQETQYF; CDR3nt: TGTGCCAGCAGCGGCCGGGACAACCAAGAGACCCAGTACTTC
v_gene: TRBV29-1; d_gene: .; abundance: few; j_gene: TRBJ2-4; CDR3aa: CSVEDLPRTGLAKNIQYF; CDR3nt: TGCAGCGTTGAAGATCTGCCGAGGACGGGTCTAGCCAAAAACATTCAGTACTTC
v_gene: TRBV9; d_gene: .; abundance: .; j_gene: TRBJ1-3; CDR3aa: CASSVAPGSGNTIYF; CDR3nt: TGTGCCAGCAGCGTAGCCCCAGGGTCTGGAAACACCATATATTTT
v_gene: TRBV13; d_gene: .; abundance: .; j_gene: TRBJ2-2; CDR3aa: CASSSRQDKGTGELFF; CDR3nt: TGTGCCAGCAGCTCGCGACAGGATAAGGGTACCGGGGAGCTGTTTTTT
v_gene: TRBV29-1; d_gene: .; abundance: .; j_gene: TRBJ2-3; CDR3aa: CSVPEADTQYF; CDR3nt: TGCAGCGTTCCCGAGGCCGATACGCAGTATTTT
v_gene: TRBV2; d_gene: .; abundance: .; j_gene: TRBJ2-3; CDR3aa: CASSDWRKADTQYF; CDR3nt: TGTGCCAGCAGTGATTGGCGGAAGGCTGATACGCAGTATTTT
v_gene: TRBV13; d_gene: .; abundance: .; j_gene: TRBJ2-2; CDR3aa: CASSLDGAMAGELFF; CDR3nt: TGTGCCAGCAGCTTAGATGGGGCTATGGCCGGGGAGCTGTTTTTT
v_gene: TRBV5-1; d_gene: TRBD2; abundance: .; j_gene: TRBJ2-2; CDR3aa: CASSLAIAGTGELFF; CDR3nt: TGCGCCAGCAGCTTGGCCATAGCGGGCACCGGGGAGCTGTTTTTT
v_gene: TRBV4-3; d_gene: .; abundance: .; j_gene: TRBJ1-2; CDR3aa: CASSQEGREDYGYTF; CDR3nt: TGCGCCAGCAGCCAAGAAGGCAGGGAGGACTATGGCTACACCTTC
v_gene: TRBV2; d_gene: .; abundance: once; j_gene: TRBJ2-5; CDR3aa: CASSGRFQYF; CDR3nt: TGTGCCAGCAGTGGTCGGTTCCAGTACTTC
v_gene: TRBV2; d_gene: .; abundance: .; j_gene: TRBJ2-1; CDR3aa: CASSGGFSNEQFF; CDR3nt: TGTGCCAGCAGTGGAGGGTTTAGCAATGAGCAGTTCTTC
v_gene: TRBV7-6; d_gene: TRBD2; abundance: .; j_gene: TRBJ2-1; CDR3aa: CASSLVASGAYNEQFF; CDR3nt: TGTGCCAGCAGCTTAGTTGCTAGCGGGGCCTACAATGAGCAGTTCTTC
v_gene: TRBV7-8; d_gene: .; abundance: .; j_gene: TRBJ2-7; CDR3aa: CASSLRLGGYEQYF; CDR3nt: TGTGCCAGCAGCTTAAGACTAGGTGGCTACGAGCAGTACTTC
v_gene: TRBV9; d_gene: .; abundance: .; j_gene: TRBJ2-7; CDR3aa: CASSVEATDEQYF; CDR3nt: TGTGCCAGCAGCGTAGAGGCGACGGACGAGCAGTACTTC
v_gene: TRBV5-4; d_gene: .; abundance: few; j_gene: TRBJ1-1; CDR3aa: CASSLFQVMNTEAFF; CDR3nt: TGTGCCAGCAGCTTGTTTCAGGTCATGAACACTGAAGCTTTCTTT
v_gene: TRBV5-1; d_gene: TRBD1; abundance: .; j_gene: TRBJ2-3; CDR3aa: CASSSGTGSADTQYF; CDR3nt: TGCGCCAGCAGTTCCGGGACAGGGTCGGCAGATACGCAGTATTTT
v_gene: TRBV5-1; d_gene: TRBD1; abundance: once; j_gene: TRBJ2-2; CDR3aa: CASSPGTANTGELFF; CDR3nt: TGCGCCAGCAGCCCCGGGACAGCGAACACCGGGGAGCTGTTTTTT
v_gene: TRBV7-8; d_gene: .; abundance: .; j_gene: TRBJ2-7; CDR3aa: CASSLVYEQYF; CDR3nt: TGTGCCAGCAGCTTAGTCTACGAGCAGTACTTC
v_gene: TRBV13; d_gene: TRBD1; abundance: once; j_gene: TRBJ1-5; CDR3aa: CASSTGGNQPQHF; CDR3nt: TGTGCCAGCAGTACAGGGGGCAATCAGCCCCAGCATTTT
v_gene: TRBV25-1; d_gene: .; abundance: .; j_gene: TRBJ1-6; CDR3aa: CASSDRGQVLAPLHF; CDR3nt: TGTGCCAGCAGTGACAGAGGTCAGGTATTGGCACCCCTCCACTTT
v_gene: TRBV30; d_gene: .; abundance: few; j_gene: TRBJ1-2; CDR3aa: CAWSVSRSGYGYTF; CDR3nt: TGTGCCTGGAGTGTCTCGCGAAGCGGCTATGGCTACACCTTC
v_gene: TRBV5-1; d_gene: .; abundance: .; j_gene: TRBJ1-2; CDR3aa: CASSFSGPPLNYGYTF; CDR3nt: TGCGCCAGCAGCTTCTCGGGTCCTCCCCTTAACTATGGCTACACCTTC
v_gene: TRBV29-1; d_gene: .; abundance: .; j_gene: TRBJ2-7; CDR3aa: CSVEVQGAGSYEQYF; CDR3nt: TGCAGCGTTGAAGTTCAAGGGGCCGGCTCCTACGAGCAGTACTTC
v_gene: TRBV6-8; d_gene: .; abundance: .; j_gene: TRBJ2-4; CDR3aa: CASRPDTDGKNIQYF; CDR3nt: TGTGCCAGCAGGCCAGACACCGACGGCAAAAACATTCAGTACTTC
v_gene: TRBV5-6; d_gene: TRBD2; abundance: few; j_gene: TRBJ2-7; CDR3aa: CASSWTSSYEQYF; CDR3nt: TGTGCCAGCAGCTGGACTAGCTCCTACGAGCAGTACTTC
v_gene: TRBV4-1; d_gene: .; abundance: .; j_gene: TRBJ2-1; CDR3aa: CASSPRGGSSYNEQFF; CDR3nt: TGCGCCAGCAGCCCTAGAGGGGGGAGCTCCTACAATGAGCAGTTCTTC
v_gene: TRBV9; d_gene: TRBD1; abundance: .; j_gene: TRBJ2-5; CDR3aa: CASSRGGANQETQYF; CDR3nt: TGTGCCAGCAGCCGAGGGGGCGCCAACCAAGAGACCCAGTACTTC
v_gene: TRBV6-4; d_gene: .; abundance: .; j_gene: TRBJ2-2; CDR3aa: CASSEYGTGELFF; CDR3nt: TGTGCCAGCAGTGAATATGGGACCGGGGAGCTGTTTTTT
v_gene: TRBV5-6; d_gene: .; abundance: .; j_gene: TRBJ1-5; CDR3aa: CASSLATGNQPQHF; CDR3nt: TGTGCCAGCAGCTTGGCTACGGGGAATCAGCCCCAGCATTTT
v_gene: TRBV6-5; d_gene: .; abundance: .; j_gene: TRBJ1-2; CDR3aa: CASSKQGVAGYTF; CDR3nt: TGTGCCAGCAGTAAACAGGGAGTAGCTGGCTACACCTTC
v_gene: TRBV5-1; d_gene: TRBD2; abundance: .; j_gene: TRBJ2-3; CDR3aa: CASVAGESSTDTQYF; CDR3nt: TGCGCTAGCGTGGCGGGGGAGTCTAGCACAGATACGCAGTATTTT
v_gene: TRBV7-9; d_gene: .; abundance: few; j_gene: TRBJ2-5; CDR3aa: CASMGSSQETQYF; CDR3nt: TGTGCCAGCATGGGGAGCAGCCAAGAGACCCAGTACTTC
v_gene: TRBV28; d_gene: .; abundance: once; j_gene: TRBJ1-5; CDR3aa: CASSLTGFNQPQHF; CDR3nt: TGTGCCAGCAGCCTCACAGGGTTCAATCAGCCCCAGCATTTT
v_gene: TRBV7-8; d_gene: .; abundance: .; j_gene: TRBJ1-2; CDR3aa: CASSDLRDGYTF; CDR3nt: TGTGCCAGCAGCGACCTCAGGGATGGCTACACCTTC
v_gene: TRBV27; d_gene: .; abundance: few; j_gene: TRBJ2-5; CDR3aa: CASAAGSYYLETQYF; CDR3nt: TGTGCCAGTGCCGCGGGGAGTTACTATTTAGAGACCCAGTACTTC
v_gene: TRBV7-9; d_gene: .; abundance: .; j_gene: TRBJ1-1; CDR3aa: CASSWGVTEAFF; CDR3nt: TGTGCCAGCAGCTGGGGTGTCACTGAAGCTTTCTTT
v_gene: TRBV7-8; d_gene: .; abundance: .; j_gene: TRBJ2-3; CDR3aa: CASSLGPGLTDTQYF; CDR3nt: TGTGCCAGCAGCTTAGGGCCGGGGCTCACAGATACGCAGTATTTT
v_gene: TRBV5-6; d_gene: TRBD1; abundance: .; j_gene: TRBJ1-2; CDR3aa: CASSWPTGDPYGYTF; CDR3nt: TGTGCCAGCAGCTGGCCGACAGGGGACCCGTATGGCTACACCTTC
v_gene: TRBV25-1; d_gene: .; abundance: .; j_gene: TRBJ2-5; CDR3aa: CASSELAGPGQETQYF; CDR3nt: TGTGCCAGCAGTGAATTGGCAGGGCCGGGCCAAGAGACCCAGTACTTC
v_gene: TRBV25-1; d_gene: TRBD1; abundance: .; j_gene: TRBJ2-3; CDR3aa: CASSEGTGGVTDTQYF; CDR3nt: TGTGCCAGCAGTGAAGGGACAGGCGGCGTGACAGATACGCAGTATTTT